These 16 T cell receptor beta chains were all obtained from the same sample, sequenced in a study of T cell responses to AZD1222 COVID-19 vaccine (dated by TCRdb to the early 2020s). The receptor library was made with the immunoSEQ multiplex PCR assay. TCRdb mirrors the immuneACCESS table, restricted to in-frame sequences. Some clones are absent from its copies; in checked studies, under half trace to an unresolved V gene, and the reason for the others is unknown. This sample holds about 110,000 clones; roughly 86% were observed only once. The top ten clones comprise around 13% of the sample. The time point label on this specimen signifies: baseline before first vaccination. The treatment or condition label, read with the paper, signifies: meningococcal conjugate vaccine given as trial control. The sample in question was peripheral blood, obtained on day 0 of MenACWY control vaccination. The receptors derive from an adult in good health.

The chain is built from TRBV6-5 and TRBJ1-1; TRBD1 aligns across 7 bases. J was trimmed by 0 bases and V by 4 bases; bases with no gene match: 5. CDR3 length: 15 residues. CDR1 is MNHEY, CDR2 SVGAGI, per germline. The CDR3 sequence is CASSSWDSLNTEAFF. CDR3 DNA: TGTGCCAGCAGTTCCTGGGACAGCTTGAACACTGAAGCTTTCTTT.

V gene TRBV9 combines with J gene TRBJ2-6; TRBD1 might be the D (6 bases). Trimming removed 1 base from V and 0 bases from J, with 14 bases in between. The CDR3 contains 18 residues. CDR1 is SGDLS and CDR2 is YYNGEE in the germline V gene. The CDR3 DNA sequence: TGTGCCAGCAGCGTAAGTGGGGGCCTGAGCTCTGGGGCCAACGTCCTGACTTTC. Residues: CASSVSGGLSSGANVLTF.

Here the CDR3 reads CASSWRDYGYTF. In DNA form, the CDR3 reads TGTGCCAGCAGTTGGCGGGACTATGGCTACACCTTC. This chain links TRBV28 with TRBJ1-2; D gene ambiguous. Germline V lookup: CDR1 MDHEN, CDR2 SYDVKM. Trimming removed 4 bases at V and 3 bases at J, with 6 bases between. This CDR3 is built from 12 residues.

The rearrangement uses TRBV13 and TRBJ1-6; maybe TRBD1 (5 bases). CDR1 and CDR2 (germline): PRHDT, FYEKMQ (reference sequence). Deletions cut 0 bases from V and 7 bases from J, with 13 bases between. This CDR3 is built from 16 residues. CDR3 in amino acids: CASSLGGGSVNSPLHF. For the CDR3, the DNA is TGTGCCAGCAGCTTAGGCGGGGGATCGGTAAATTCACCCCTCCACTTT.

The rearrangement uses TRBV7-3 and TRBJ2-2; D is possibly TRBD1 (5 bases). The CDR3 covers 14 residues. Germline CDR1 SGHTA, CDR2 FQGTGA. Trimming took off 2 bases at V and 5 bases at J, with 9 bases between the two ends. The CDR3 here is CASSLLQGTGELFF. The CDR3 DNA is TGTGCCAGCAGCTTATTGCAGGGAACCGGGGAGCTGTTTTTT.

The chain couples TRBV18 to TRBJ2-7; possibly TRBD1 or TRBD2 for D (5 bases each). CDR3 length: 11 residues. Germline V CDR1 and CDR2: KGHSH, LQKENI. V lost 4 bases, J lost 8 bases, and 9 bases lay in between. The CDR3 sequence: CASSLPGQQYF. The CDR3 nucleotides are TGTGCCAGCTCACTCCCGGGACAGCAGTACTTC. Complete variable domain (other parts from reference TRBV18 and TRBJ2-7): NAGVMQNPRHLVRRRGQEARLRCSPMKGHSHVYWYRQLPEEGLKFMVYLQKENIIDESGMPKERFSAEFPKEGPSILRIQQVVRGDSAAYFCASSLPGQQYFGPGTRLTVT.

This rearrangement joins TRBV6-1 to TRBJ2-4; possibly TRBD1 for D (5 bases). With 4 bases removed from V and 0 bases from J, the gap between germline ends came to 13 bases. This CDR3 has 16 residues. Germline CDR1 reads MNHNS; CDR2 reads SASEGT. CDR3 bases: TGTGCCAGCAGTGTAAGGGCAGGGCTAGCCAAAAACATTCAGTACTTC. Translated, it gives CASSVRAGLAKNIQYF.

The gene calls are TRBV6-2 or TRBV6-3 and TRBJ1-5, with unresolved D. CDR1 MNHEY and CDR2 SVGEGT come from the germline V gene. V was clipped by 6 bases and J by 1 base, with 7 bases between them. The CDR3 consists of 13 residues. The CDR3 DNA follows: TGTGCCAGCAGCAGTGGGAGCAATCAGCCCCAGCATTTT. Translated, it gives CASSSGSNQPQHF.

This clone was found once. The gene calls are TRBV7-9 and TRBJ2-7; TRBD1 might be the D (6 bases). Per the germline V gene, CDR1 is SEHNR and CDR2 is FQNEAQ (reference sequence). The V end lost 1 base, the J end lost 6 bases, and 10 bases lay between the germline ends. This CDR3 has 13 amino acids. CDR3 bases: TGTGCCAGCAGCTTAGGACAGGCTCGCGAGCAGTACTTC. Its translation is CASSLGQAREQYF.

The gene calls are TRBV2 and TRBJ1-6; D ambiguous. The V end was cut by 4 bases, the J end by 0 bases, with 10 bases between. CDR3 length: 16 amino acids. Germline V lookup: CDR1 SNHLY, CDR2 FYNNEI. CDR3 coding DNA: TGTGCCAGCAGTGGGTTCCTGAGCTCCTATAATTCACCCCTCCACTTT. Its translation is CASSGFLSSYNSPLHF.

This chain joins TRBV6-5 and TRBJ1-1; 7 positions agree with TRBD1. CDR1 and CDR2 from the germline V gene are MNHEY and SVGAGI. With 6 bases clipped from V and 5 bases from J, the junction kept 6 bases outside the gene matches. The CDR3 is 13 amino acids. The CDR3 DNA reads as TGTGCCAGCAGCTCAGGGGGTCGAACTGAAGCTTTCTTT. Amino acid sequence: CASSSGGRTEAFF.

CDR3 sequence: CASNEQPGHRYEQYF. The CDR3 DNA reads as TGTGCCAGCAACGAACAACCAGGGCACCGGTACGAGCAGTACTTC. This rearrangement joins TRBV7-2 to TRBJ2-7, with D possibly being TRBD1 (5 bases). V was clipped by 7 bases and J by 4 bases, with 20 bases between them. The CDR3 runs 15 residues. CDR1 and CDR2 (germline): SGHTA, FQGNSA.

This rearrangement joins TRBV12-3 or TRBV12-4 to TRBJ1-2; no definite D call. This CDR3 spans 13 amino acids. V lost 6 bases and J lost 4, with 12 bases in between. The CDR3, as DNA: TGTGCCAGCAGAGACCCTGGGTCCTATGGCTACACCTTC. Its translation: CASRDPGSYGYTF.

This clone has only one observation. This chain connects TRBV7-3 to TRBJ1-2, with D tentatively TRBD1 (6 bases). Germline CDR1 and CDR2: SGHTA and FQGTGA. V was trimmed by 5 bases and J by 7 bases, leaving 14 bases between them. CDR3 size: 13 residues. Written as DNA, the CDR3 is TGTGCCAGCAGCCTCGACAGGTTGAGTGGCTACACCTTC. Translation gives CASSLDRLSGYTF.

The chain combines TRBV5-1 with TRBJ2-3; no clear D. Germline V gene lookup returns CDR1 SGHRS and CDR2 YFSETQ. This CDR3 contains 14 residues. The V end lost 2 bases, the J end lost 2 bases, and 9 bases lay between the germline ends. The DNA of the CDR3 is TGCGCCAGCAGCTTTGAGTCTCCCACAGATACGCAGTATTTT. It encodes CASSFESPTDTQYF.

The CDR3 loop is CASSLHLGGGYTF. The CDR3 region has the DNA TGTGCCAGCAGCTTGCACCTCGGGGGGGGCTACACCTTC. The V and J genes are TRBV5-6 and TRBJ1-2, with D possibly TRBD1 on 5 matching bases. CDR3 length: 13 residues. Germline lookup yields CDR1 SGHDT and CDR2 YYEEEE. Trimming shortened V by 1 base and J by 8 bases, and 12 bases separated the two germline ends.